The clone carrying this T cell receptor (beta chain) was picked up a small number of times. Its antigen is still unknown. CDR3 size: 15 residues. Per the germline V gene, CDR1 is SNHLY and CDR2 is FYNNEI. After removal of 5 bases from V and 5 bases from J, the junction contained 8 bases not matched to a gene. The data were obtained in a study of cytomegalovirus exposure and HLA in healthy donors. Study outcomes and limitations: Solely CMV serostatus was available to characterize immune exposure. Researchers catalogued 150 or so TCR beta chains as cytomegalovirus-associated.

PCR employed 60 Vbeta and 13 Jbeta primers. Here immunoSEQ multiplex PCR was the method, and the copy in TCRdb shows in-frame clones only, minus some. The sample includes 100,000 to 150,000 clones, around 78% seen only once; the top ten take approximately 4.8%. The specimen was PBMCs. V and J are TRBV2 and TRBJ2-2; 7 bases match TRBD2. The sequence came from a man aged 55 to 70 in good health and CMV-seropositive. The DNA for the CDR3 is TGTGCCAGCAGTCCGGGACTAACACCAACCGGGGAGCTGTTTTTT. Its protein is CASSPGLTPTGELFF.